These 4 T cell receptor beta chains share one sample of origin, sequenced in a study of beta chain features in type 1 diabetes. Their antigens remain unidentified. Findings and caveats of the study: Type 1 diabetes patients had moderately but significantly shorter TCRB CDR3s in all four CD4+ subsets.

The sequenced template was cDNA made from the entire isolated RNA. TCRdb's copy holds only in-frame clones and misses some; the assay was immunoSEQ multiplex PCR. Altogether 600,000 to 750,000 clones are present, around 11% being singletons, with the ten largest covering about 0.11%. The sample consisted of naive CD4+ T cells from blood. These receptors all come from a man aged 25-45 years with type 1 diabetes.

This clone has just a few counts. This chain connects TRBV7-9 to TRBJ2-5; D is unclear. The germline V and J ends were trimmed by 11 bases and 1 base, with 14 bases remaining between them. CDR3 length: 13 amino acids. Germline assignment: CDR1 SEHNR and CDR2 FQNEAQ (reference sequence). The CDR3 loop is CACTPFTQETQYF. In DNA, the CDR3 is TGTGCCTGCACTCCGTTTACCCAAGAGACCCAGTACTTC. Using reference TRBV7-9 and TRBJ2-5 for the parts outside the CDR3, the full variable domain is DTGVSQNPRHKITKRGQNVTFRCDPISEHNRLYWYRQTLGQGPEFLTYFQNEAQLEKSRLLSDRFSAERPKGSFSTLEIQRTEQGDSAMYLCACTPFTQETQYFGPGTRLLVL.

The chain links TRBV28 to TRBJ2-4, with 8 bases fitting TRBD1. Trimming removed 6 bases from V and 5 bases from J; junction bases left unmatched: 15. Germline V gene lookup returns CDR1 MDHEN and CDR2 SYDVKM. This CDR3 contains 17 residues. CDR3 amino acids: CASSIYTGGPRENIQYF. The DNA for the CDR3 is TGTGCCAGCAGCATATATACAGGGGGACCAAGGGAAAACATTCAGTACTTC.

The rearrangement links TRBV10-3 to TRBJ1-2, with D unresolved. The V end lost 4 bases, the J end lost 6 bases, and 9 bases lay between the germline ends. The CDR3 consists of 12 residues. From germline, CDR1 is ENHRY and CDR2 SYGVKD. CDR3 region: CAISGITDGYTF. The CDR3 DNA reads TGTGCCATCAGTGGGATAACAGATGGCTACACCTTC.

The CDR3 reads CASSLNRGREEKLFF. The CDR3 DNA reads TGTGCCAGCAGCTTAAACAGGGGAAGGGAAGAAAAACTGTTTTTT. The chain employs TRBV7-9 and TRBJ1-4, with 7 nucleotides matching TRBD1. CDR1 and CDR2 from the germline V gene are SEHNR and FQNEAQ (reference sequence). V trimming: 2 bases; J trimming: 8 bases; junction bases outside the gene matches: 8. The CDR3 runs 15 residues.